This TCR beta chain was recorded in a study of human T cells and chemical hapten exposure. Time point indicated: pre-sensitization, week 0. Treatment denoted: therapeutic diphenylcyclopropenone sensitization with weekly scalp DPC. From germline, CDR1 is SGHRS and CDR2 YFSETQ. V was pared by 4 bases and J by 5 bases, with 12 bases between. This CDR3 spans 14 amino acids. TCRdb re-called the RACE reads through MiXCR, storing one row per CDR3 protein. The data hold approximately 60,000 distinct CDR3 sequences, with 9.5% to 10% observed a single time. The chain joins TRBV5-1 to TRBJ1-4; the D gene is possibly TRBD1 (6 bases). Sequencing was performed on whole blood, taken in connection with sensitization to the hapten diphenylcyclopropenone (DPC). The receptor's source is a man in his forties or fifties with alopecia areata. Some clones in this sample may be carry-over from other donors' samples. The DNA of the CDR3 is TGCGCCAGCAGCACAGGGAGTCAGAATGAAAAACTGTTTTTT. Its protein product is CASSTGSQNEKLFF.